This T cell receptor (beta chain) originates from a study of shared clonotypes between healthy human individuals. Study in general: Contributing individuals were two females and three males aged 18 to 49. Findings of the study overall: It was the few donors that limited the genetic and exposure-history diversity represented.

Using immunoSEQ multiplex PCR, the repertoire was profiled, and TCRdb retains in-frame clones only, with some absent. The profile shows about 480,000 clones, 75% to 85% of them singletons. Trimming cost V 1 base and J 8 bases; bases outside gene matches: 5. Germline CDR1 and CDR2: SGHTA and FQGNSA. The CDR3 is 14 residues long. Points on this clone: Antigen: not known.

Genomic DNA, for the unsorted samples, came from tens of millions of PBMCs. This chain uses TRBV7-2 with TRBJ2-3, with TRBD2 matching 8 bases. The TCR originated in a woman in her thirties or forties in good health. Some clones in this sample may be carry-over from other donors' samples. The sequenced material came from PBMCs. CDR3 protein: CASSLGGLGGTQYF. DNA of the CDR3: TGTGCCAGCAGCTTAGGGGGACTAGGGGGTACGCAGTATTTT.